One sample yielded the 6 T cell receptor beta chains listed below, sequenced in a study of CD8+ T cells in alopecia areata. Treatment noted: oral pan-JAK inhibitor, 5-10 mg twice daily. Reverse transcription of extracted RNA yielded cDNA, which provided the sequencing template. Sequenced by immunoSEQ multiplex PCR; TCRdb stores in-frame clones only, minus some. The table shows approximately 150,000 clones, with about 86% occurring only once. The starting material was CD8+ T cells sorted from blood, obtained at week 4, from a patient treated with tofacitinib. These receptors came from a human donor with alopecia areata.

The rearrangement uses TRBV5-1 and TRBJ2-7; TRBD2 matches at 14 bases. The CDR3 length is 17 residues. The germline V gene has CDR1 SGHRS and CDR2 YFSETQ. V lost 4 bases, J lost 2 bases, and 8 bases stayed unmatched. The CDR3 nucleotides read TGCGCCAGCAGCGAGGGACTAGCGGGGGCCGTAACCTACGAGCAGTACTTC. Translation: CASSEGLAGAVTYEQYF.

This clone occurred once. The chain uses TRBV5-4 and TRBJ2-1; D possibly corresponds to TRBD1 (6 bases). The V gene's germline CDR1 is SGHNT and CDR2 YYREEE (reference sequence). This CDR3 has 17 residues. The ends were cut back, 4 bases at V and 1 base at J, with 18 bases in the middle. In DNA, the CDR3 is TGTGCCAGCAGCCCCACACCTTCAGGGGTGTCCTACAATGAGCAGTTCTTC. It translates to CASSPTPSGVSYNEQFF.

The chain links TRBV27 to TRBJ1-1, with D tentatively TRBD1 (6 bases). Germline assignment: CDR1 MNHEY and CDR2 SMNVEV (reference sequence). V was pared by 5 bases and J by 3 bases, with 19 bases between. The CDR3 is 16 amino acids. For the CDR3, the DNA is TGTGCCAGCAGTGCGCATACAGGGCCGGCCGACACTGAAGCTTTCTTT. Amino acids: CASSAHTGPADTEAFF.

J is TRBJ2-7 and V is TRBV7-9; 7 nucleotides line up with TRBD1. Trimming at V came to 4 bases and at J to 3 bases, leaving 9 bases not matched to a gene. There are 15 residues in the CDR3. The germline V gene has CDR1 SEHNR and CDR2 FQNEAQ (reference sequence). The CDR3 spells CASSSSAGGNYEQYF. CDR3 in DNA: TGTGCCAGCAGCTCCTCGGCAGGGGGAAACTACGAGCAGTACTTC.

The J gene is TRBJ2-7, the V gene TRBV27; no reliable D call. This CDR3 is 13 amino acids long. Germline CDR1 reads MNHEY; CDR2 reads SMNVEV (reference sequence). Deletions cut 5 bases from V and 3 bases from J, with 11 bases between. CDR3 amino acids: CASSGAGLYEQYF. In nucleotides, the CDR3 is TGTGCCAGCAGTGGCGCAGGCCTCTACGAGCAGTACTTC.

This chain links TRBV15 with TRBJ1-2, with D perhaps TRBD1 (6 bases). V was trimmed by 0 bases and J by 5 bases, leaving 7 bases between them. The CDR3 is 13 amino acids. Per the germline V gene, CDR1 is LNHNV and CDR2 is YYDKDF (reference sequence). The CDR3 sequence: CATSREGAYGYTF. CDR3 nucleotides: TGTGCCACCAGCAGAGAGGGGGCTTATGGCTACACCTTC.